This T cell receptor (beta chain) was sequenced during a study of blood T cell repertoires in COVID-19. About the research overall: The United States, Italy and Spain were the sources of the acute and convalescent COVID-19 samples.

Living in about two dozen US areas, the participants were between about 18 and 100 years of age. The germline V and J ends were trimmed by 8 bases and 2 bases, with 15 bases remaining between them. The CDR3 spans 14 residues. Germline loops: CDR1 LNHDA, CDR2 SQIVND (reference sequence). In the authors' workflow: How many nucleated cells were present was estimated from reference gene primer amplification. The method was immunoSEQ multiplex PCR; TCRdb's version includes in-frame clones alone and lacks a portion of them. That table furnishes V, J and clone size, whereas the DNA furnished D and trimming. The table lists about 230,000 clones, roughly nine tenths of them singletons.

This sequence was found in a woman between 45 and 65 years old in a cohort exposed to, infected with or recovered from COVID-19 (not recorded which). The sample taken for sequencing was PBMCs or T cells enriched from blood (not recorded which). This chain uses TRBV19 with TRBJ1-2, with D possibly being TRBD1 (6 bases). Here the CDR3 reads CASSGTGRNYGYTF. The DNA of the CDR3 is TGTGCCAGTTCGGGTACAGGGAGAAACTATGGCTACACCTTC.